This T cell receptor (beta chain) derives from a study of human T cells and chemical hapten exposure. As for the study in general: Sensitizing treatment utilized 2% DPC over an approximately 2 cm by approximately 2 cm portion of upper inner arm skin.

Germline lookup yields CDR1 ENHRY and CDR2 SYGVKD. V lost 2 bases to trimming and J lost 4 bases, with 3 bases between them. The CDR3 extends over 12 amino acids. Time point given: pre-sensitization, week 0. Treatment indicated: therapeutic diphenylcyclopropenone sensitization with weekly scalp DPC. MiXCR, run by TCRdb on the RACE reads, gives a single entry per CDR3 protein. In the table there are 300,000 to 450,000 distinct CDR3 sequences, approximately 5% of which are singletons. The sequence came from a woman aged 50 to 65 with alopecia areata. Some clones in this sample may be carry-over from other donors' samples. J is TRBJ1-3 and V is TRBV10-3, with D hard to call. The input for sequencing was whole blood, taken in connection with sensitization to the hapten diphenylcyclopropenone (DPC). DNA for the CDR3: TGTGCCATCAGTGAGGGGGGAAACACCATATATTTT. The encoded protein is CAISEGGNTIYF.